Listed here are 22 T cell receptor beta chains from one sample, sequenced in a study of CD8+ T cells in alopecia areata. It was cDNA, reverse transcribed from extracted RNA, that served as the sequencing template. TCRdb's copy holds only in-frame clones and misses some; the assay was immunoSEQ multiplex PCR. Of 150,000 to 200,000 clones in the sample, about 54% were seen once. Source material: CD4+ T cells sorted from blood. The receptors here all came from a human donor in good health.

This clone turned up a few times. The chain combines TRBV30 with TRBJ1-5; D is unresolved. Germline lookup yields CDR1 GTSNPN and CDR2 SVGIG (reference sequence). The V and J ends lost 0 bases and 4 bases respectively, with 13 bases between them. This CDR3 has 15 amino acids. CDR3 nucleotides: TGTGCCTGGAGTGTACCTAGGCAGTCAAATCAGCCCCAGCATTTT. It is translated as CAWSVPRQSNQPQHF.

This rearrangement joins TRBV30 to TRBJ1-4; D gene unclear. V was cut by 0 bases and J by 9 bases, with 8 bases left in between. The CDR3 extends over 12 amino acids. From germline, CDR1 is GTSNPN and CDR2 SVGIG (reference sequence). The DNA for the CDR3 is TGTGCCTGGAGTGTACCGACAAAAAAACTGTTTTTT. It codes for CAWSVPTKKLFF.

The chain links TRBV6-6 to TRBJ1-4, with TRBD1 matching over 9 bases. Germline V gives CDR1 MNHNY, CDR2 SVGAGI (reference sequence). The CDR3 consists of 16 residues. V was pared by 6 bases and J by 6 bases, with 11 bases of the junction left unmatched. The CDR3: CASSLHRQGVDEKLFF. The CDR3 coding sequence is TGTGCCAGCAGCCTCCACAGACAGGGGGTGGATGAAAAACTGTTTTTT.

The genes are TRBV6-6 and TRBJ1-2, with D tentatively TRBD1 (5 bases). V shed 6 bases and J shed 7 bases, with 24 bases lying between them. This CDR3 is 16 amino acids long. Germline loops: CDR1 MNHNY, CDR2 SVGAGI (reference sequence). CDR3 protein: CASRKGRELVYGGYTF. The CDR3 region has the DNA TGTGCCAGCAGAAAGGGCAGGGAACTTGTCTATGGTGGCTACACCTTC.

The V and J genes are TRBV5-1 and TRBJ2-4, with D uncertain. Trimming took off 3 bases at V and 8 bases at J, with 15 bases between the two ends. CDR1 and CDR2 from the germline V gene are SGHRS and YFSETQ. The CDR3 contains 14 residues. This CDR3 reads CASSYVGSRDIQYF. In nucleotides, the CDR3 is TGCGCCAGCAGCTATGTGGGCTCCAGAGACATTCAGTACTTC.

The CDR3 sequence: CASSPELYTNEQFF. The CDR3 nucleotides read TGTGCCAGTAGTCCTGAACTCTACACCAATGAGCAGTTCTTC. The V call is TRBV19, the J call TRBJ2-1, with D unclear. Between the trimmed V and J ends, which lost 5 bases and 6 bases, there was a span of 14 bases. This CDR3 spans 14 amino acids. Per the germline V gene, CDR1 is LNHDA and CDR2 is SQIVND (reference sequence). Filled out from reference TRBV19 and TRBJ2-1, the complete variable domain reads DGGITQSPKYLFRKEGQNVTLSCEQNLNHDAMYWYRQDPGQGLRLIYYSQIVNDFQKGDIAEGYSVSREKKESFPLTVTSAQKNPTAFYLCASSPELYTNEQFFGPGTRLTVL.

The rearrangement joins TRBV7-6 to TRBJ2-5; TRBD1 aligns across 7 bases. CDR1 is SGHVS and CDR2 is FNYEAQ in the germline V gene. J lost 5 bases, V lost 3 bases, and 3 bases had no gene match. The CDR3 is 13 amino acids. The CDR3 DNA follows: TGTGCCAGCAGCTTGACAGGGAAGGAGACCCAGTACTTC. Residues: CASSLTGKETQYF.

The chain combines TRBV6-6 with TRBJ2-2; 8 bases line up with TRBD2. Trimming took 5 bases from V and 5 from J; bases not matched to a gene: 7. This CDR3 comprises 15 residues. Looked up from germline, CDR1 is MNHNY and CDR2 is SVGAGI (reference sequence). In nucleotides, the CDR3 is TGTGCCAGCAGTGATGTAGCGGGATGGACCGGGGAGCTGTTTTTT. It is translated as CASSDVAGWTGELFF.

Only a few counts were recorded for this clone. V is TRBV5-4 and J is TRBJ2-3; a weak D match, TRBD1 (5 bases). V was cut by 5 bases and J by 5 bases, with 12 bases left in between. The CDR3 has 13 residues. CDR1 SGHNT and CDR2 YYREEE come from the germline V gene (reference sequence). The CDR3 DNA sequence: TGTGCCAGCAGTCCTCCAGGGCGAGATACGCAGTATTTT. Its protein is CASSPPGRDTQYF.

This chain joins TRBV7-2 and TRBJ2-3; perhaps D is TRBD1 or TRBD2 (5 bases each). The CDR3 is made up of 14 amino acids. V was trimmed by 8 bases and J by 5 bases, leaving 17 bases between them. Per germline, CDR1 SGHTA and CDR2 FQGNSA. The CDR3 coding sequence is TGTGCCAGCGACAAACGGGACGCAGTAGATACGCAGTATTTT. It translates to CASDKRDAVDTQYF.

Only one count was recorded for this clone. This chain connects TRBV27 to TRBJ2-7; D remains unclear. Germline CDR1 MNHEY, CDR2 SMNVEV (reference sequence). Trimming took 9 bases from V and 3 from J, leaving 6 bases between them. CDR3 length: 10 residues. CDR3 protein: CARINYEQYF. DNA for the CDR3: TGTGCCAGGATAAACTACGAGCAGTACTTC.

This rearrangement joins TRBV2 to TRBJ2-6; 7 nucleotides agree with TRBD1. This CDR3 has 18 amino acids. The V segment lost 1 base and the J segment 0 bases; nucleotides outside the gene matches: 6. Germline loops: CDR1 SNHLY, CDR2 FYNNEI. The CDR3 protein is CASSEDRQGISGANVLTF. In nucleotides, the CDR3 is TGTGCCAGCAGTGAAGACCGACAGGGCATCTCTGGGGCCAACGTCCTGACTTTC.

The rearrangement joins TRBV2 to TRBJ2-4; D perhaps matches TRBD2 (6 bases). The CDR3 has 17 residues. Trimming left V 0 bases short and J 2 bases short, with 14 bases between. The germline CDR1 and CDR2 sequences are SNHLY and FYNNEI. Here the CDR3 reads CASSEALLGGTKNIQYF. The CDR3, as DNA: TGTGCCAGCAGTGAAGCGCTTTTGGGGGGAACCAAAAACATTCAGTACTTC.

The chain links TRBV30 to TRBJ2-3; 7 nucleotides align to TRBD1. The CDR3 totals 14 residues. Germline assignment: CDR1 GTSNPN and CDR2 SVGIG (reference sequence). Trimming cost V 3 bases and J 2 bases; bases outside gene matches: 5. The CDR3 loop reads CAWRRDRFTDTQYF. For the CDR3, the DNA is TGTGCCTGGAGGAGGGACAGATTCACAGATACGCAGTATTTT.

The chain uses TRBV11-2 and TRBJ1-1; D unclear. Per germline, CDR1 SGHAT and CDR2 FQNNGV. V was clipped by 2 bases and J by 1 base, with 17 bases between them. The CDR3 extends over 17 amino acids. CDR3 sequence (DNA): TGTGCCAGCAGCTTATGGGTCTTCCAACGATCGAACACTGAAGCTTTCTTT. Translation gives CASSLWVFQRSNTEAFF.

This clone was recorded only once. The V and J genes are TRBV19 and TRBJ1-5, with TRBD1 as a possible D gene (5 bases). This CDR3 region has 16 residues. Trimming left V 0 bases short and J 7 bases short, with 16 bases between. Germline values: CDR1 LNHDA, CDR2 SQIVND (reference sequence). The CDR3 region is CASSIDLGRVEQPQHF. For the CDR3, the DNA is TGTGCCAGTAGTATAGATCTGGGCAGGGTCGAGCAGCCCCAGCATTTT.

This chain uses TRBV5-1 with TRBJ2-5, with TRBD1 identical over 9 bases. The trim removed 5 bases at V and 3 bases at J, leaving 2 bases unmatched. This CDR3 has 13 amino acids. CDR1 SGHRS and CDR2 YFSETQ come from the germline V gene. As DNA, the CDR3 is TGCGCCAGCAGAAGGGACAGGGAAGAGACCCAGTACTTC. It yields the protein CASRRDREETQYF.

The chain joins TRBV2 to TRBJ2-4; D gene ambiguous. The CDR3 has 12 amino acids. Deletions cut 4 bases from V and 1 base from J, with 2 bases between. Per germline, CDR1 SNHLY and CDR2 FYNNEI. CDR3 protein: CASSGAKNIQYF. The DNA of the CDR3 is TGTGCCAGCAGTGGGGCCAAAAACATTCAGTACTTC.

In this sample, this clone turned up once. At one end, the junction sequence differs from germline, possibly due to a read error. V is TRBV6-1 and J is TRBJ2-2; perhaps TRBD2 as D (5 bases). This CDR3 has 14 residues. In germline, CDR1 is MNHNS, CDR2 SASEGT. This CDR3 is CASTVGSLTGELVF. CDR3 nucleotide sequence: TGTGCCAGCACGGTGGGGTCCTTGACCGGGGAGCTGGTTTTT.

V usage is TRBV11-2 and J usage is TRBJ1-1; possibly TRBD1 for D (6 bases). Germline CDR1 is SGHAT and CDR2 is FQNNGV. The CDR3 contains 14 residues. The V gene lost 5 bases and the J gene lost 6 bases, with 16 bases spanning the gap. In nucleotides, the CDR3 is TGTGCCAGCAGCCGGATACAGACAGGTCCTGAAGCTTTCTTT. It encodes CASSRIQTGPEAFF.

The CDR3 bases are TGCGCCAGCAGCTTTACACAGGGGGGCTACGAGCAGTACTTC. Its translation: CASSFTQGGYEQYF. The chain uses TRBV5-1 and TRBJ2-7, with 8 bases identical to TRBD1. The germline gives CDR1 SGHRS, CDR2 YFSETQ. The CDR3 extends over 14 amino acids. With V trimmed by 2 bases and J by 3 bases, 4 bases remained unmatched.

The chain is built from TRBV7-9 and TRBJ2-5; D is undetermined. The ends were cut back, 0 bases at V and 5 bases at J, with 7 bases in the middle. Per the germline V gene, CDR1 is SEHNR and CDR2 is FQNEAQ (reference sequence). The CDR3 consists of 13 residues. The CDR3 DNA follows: TGTGCCAGCAGCTTAGCGCGTGGGGAGACCCAGTACTTC. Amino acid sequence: CASSLARGETQYF.